The entry below describes one T cell receptor beta chain. Germline CDR1 reads SGHRS; CDR2 reads YFSETQ. There are 15 residues in the CDR3. V shed 1 base and J 9 bases; nucleotides not matched to a gene: 5. TCRdb's copy holds only in-frame clones and misses some; the assay was immunoSEQ multiplex PCR. This sample has around 420,000 clones, with nearly 90% found just once. Categorization into cohorts depended on clinical history that participants reported. The sample is drawn from a study of blood T cell repertoires in COVID-19. The V call is TRBV5-1, the J call TRBJ1-6, with TRBD1 identical over 9 bases. The sequence derives from a middle-aged woman with acute COVID-19. The material sequenced was PBMCs or T cells enriched from blood (not recorded which). Here the CDR3 reads CASSLRDRESSPLHF. In DNA, the CDR3 is TGCGCCAGCAGCTTGAGGGACAGGGAAAGTTCACCCCTCCACTTT.